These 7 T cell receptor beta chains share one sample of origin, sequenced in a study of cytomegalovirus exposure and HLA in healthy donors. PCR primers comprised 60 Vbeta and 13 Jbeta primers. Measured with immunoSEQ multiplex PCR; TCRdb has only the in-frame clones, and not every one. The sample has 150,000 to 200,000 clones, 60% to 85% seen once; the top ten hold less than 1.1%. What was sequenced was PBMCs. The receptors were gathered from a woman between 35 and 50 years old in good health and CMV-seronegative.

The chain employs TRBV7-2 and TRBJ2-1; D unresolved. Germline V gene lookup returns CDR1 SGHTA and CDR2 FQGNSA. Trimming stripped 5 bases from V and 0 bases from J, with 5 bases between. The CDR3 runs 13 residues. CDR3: CASSLSSYNEQFF. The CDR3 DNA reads TGTGCCAGCAGCCTGAGCTCCTACAATGAGCAGTTCTTC.

CDR3 protein: CASSIEADTQYF. CDR3 in DNA: TGTGCCAGTAGTATCGAGGCAGATACGCAGTATTTT. This chain connects TRBV19 to TRBJ2-3, with D unresolved. The length of the CDR3 is 12 residues. The V end was cut by 3 bases, the J end by 4 bases, with 5 bases between. From germline, CDR1 is LNHDA and CDR2 SQIVND (reference sequence).

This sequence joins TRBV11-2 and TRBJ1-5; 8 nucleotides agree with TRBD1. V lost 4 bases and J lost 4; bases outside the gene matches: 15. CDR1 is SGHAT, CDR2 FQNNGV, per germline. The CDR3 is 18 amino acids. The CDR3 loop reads CASSYPWGGQGANQPQHF. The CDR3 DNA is TGTGCCAGCAGCTACCCGTGGGGGGGGCAGGGGGCGAATCAGCCCCAGCATTTT.

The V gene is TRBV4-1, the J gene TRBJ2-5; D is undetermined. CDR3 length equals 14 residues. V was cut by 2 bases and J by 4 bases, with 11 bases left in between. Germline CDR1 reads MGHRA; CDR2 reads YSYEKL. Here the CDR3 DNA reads TGCGCCAGCAGCCAAACTTTCCTCGGAGAGACCCAGTACTTC. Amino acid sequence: CASSQTFLGETQYF.

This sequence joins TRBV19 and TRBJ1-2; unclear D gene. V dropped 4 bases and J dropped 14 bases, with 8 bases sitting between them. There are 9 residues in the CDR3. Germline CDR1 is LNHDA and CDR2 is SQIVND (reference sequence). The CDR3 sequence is CASSTPLTF. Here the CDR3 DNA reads TGTGCCAGTAGTACCCCGCTAACCTTC.

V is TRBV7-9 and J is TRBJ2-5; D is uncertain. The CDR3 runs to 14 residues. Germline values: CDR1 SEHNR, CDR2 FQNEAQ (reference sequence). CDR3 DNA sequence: TGTGCGACCAGCTTATTTAACAGCCAAGAGACCCAGTACTTC. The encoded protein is CATSLFNSQETQYF. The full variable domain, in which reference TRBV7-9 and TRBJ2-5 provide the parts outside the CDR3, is DTGVSQNPRHKITKRGQNVTFRCDPISEHNRLYWYRQTLGQGPEFLTYFQNEAQLEKSRLLSDRFSAERPKGSFSTLEIQRTEQGDSAMYLCATSLFNSQETQYFGPGTRLLVL.

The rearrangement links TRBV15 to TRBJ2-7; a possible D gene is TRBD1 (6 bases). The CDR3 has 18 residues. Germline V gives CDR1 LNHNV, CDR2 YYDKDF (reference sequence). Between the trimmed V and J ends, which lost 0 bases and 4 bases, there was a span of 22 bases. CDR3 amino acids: CATSRDLAGASILYEQYV. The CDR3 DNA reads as TGTGCCACCAGCAGAGATCTGGCAGGGGCTTCTATACTATACGAGCAGTACGTC.